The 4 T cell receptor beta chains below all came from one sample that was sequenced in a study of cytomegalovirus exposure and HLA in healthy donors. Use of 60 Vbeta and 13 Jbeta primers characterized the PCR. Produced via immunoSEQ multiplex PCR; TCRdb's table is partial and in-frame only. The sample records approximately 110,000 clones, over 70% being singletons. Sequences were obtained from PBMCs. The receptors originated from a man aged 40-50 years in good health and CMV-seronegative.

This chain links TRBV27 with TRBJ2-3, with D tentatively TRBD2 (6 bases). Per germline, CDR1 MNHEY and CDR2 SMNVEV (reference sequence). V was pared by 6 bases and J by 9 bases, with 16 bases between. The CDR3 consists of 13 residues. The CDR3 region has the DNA TGTGCCAGCAGCCCATTGGAGGAGGGGACGCAGTATTTT. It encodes CASSPLEEGTQYF.

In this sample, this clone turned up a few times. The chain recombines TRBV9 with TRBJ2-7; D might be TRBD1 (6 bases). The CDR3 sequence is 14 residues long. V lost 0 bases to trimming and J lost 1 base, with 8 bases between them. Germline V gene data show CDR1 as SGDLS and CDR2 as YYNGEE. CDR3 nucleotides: TGTGCCAGCAGCGTAGACCAGGGGTCCTACGAGCAGTACTTC. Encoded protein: CASSVDQGSYEQYF.

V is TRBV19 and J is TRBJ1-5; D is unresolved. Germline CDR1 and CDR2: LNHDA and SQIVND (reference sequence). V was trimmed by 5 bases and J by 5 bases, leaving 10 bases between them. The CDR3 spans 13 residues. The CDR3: CASSPPTYQPQHF. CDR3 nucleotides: TGTGCCAGTAGTCCCCCCACTTATCAGCCCCAGCATTTT.

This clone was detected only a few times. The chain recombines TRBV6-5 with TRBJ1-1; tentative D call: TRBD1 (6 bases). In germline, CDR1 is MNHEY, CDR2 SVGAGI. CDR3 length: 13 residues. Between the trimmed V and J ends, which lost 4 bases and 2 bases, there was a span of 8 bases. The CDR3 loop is CASSWTDNTEAFF. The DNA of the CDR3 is TGTGCCAGCAGTTGGACAGACAACACTGAAGCTTTCTTT.